Below, one T cell receptor (beta chain) is given with its context. These data belong to a study of blood T cell repertoires in COVID-19. The assay was immunoSEQ multiplex PCR, and TCRdb's table has in-frame clones only and misses some. The sample has over 250,000 clones, about 90% seen once. The germline CDR1 and CDR2 sequences are MNHEY and SVGAGI. This CDR3 contains 15 residues. Trimming left V 2 bases short and J 0 bases short, with 8 bases between. The clonotype originates from a woman aged 50 to 65 with acute or convalescent COVID-19. Specimen: peripheral blood. J is TRBJ2-1 and V is TRBV6-5; weak D call: TRBD1 (6 bases). DNA of the CDR3: TGTGCCAGCAGTTACCAGGGGAGCTCCTACAATGAGCAGTTCTTC. Translating it yields CASSYQGSSYNEQFF.